Listed below are T cell receptor beta chains from one sample, sequenced in a study of T cell repertoires in ileal Crohn's disease. The assay was immunoSEQ multiplex PCR, and TCRdb's table has in-frame clones only and misses some. The data contain fewer than 3,500 clones, around 91% of them singletons. The sequencing input was CD4+ T cells sorted from the ileum. The receptors were sampled from an adult with Crohn's disease. Both conserved end residues are part of each CDR3. Fields, in order: CDR3 length, J gene, D gene, V gene, clone size, CDR3 protein, CDR3 DNA. A D gene is named only where the DNA matches it firmly. Clone size is not always given. Where it is, it says once, few, many or a class for expanded clones.

13,TRBJ2-7,.,TRBV25-1,once,CASSDPSKSEQYF,TGTGCCAGCAGTGATCCGTCTAAGAGCGAGCAGTACTTC
12,TRBJ2-5,.,TRBV15,few,CATSRDRLDPYF,TGTGCCACCAGCAGAGATCGTCTAGACCCATACTTC
15,TRBJ1-2,.,TRBV5-1,.,CASSLVTGSNYGYTF,TGCGCCAGCAGCTTGGTTACAGGATCTAACTATGGCTACACCTTC
16,TRBJ1-3,.,TRBV6-1,.,CASSGGWGGRGNTIYF,TGTGCCAGCAGTGGAGGGTGGGGAGGGCGTGGAAACACCATATATTTT
13,TRBJ1-1,.,TRBV18,few,CASVGQMNTEAFF,TGTGCCAGCGTCGGACAGATGAACACTGAAGCTTTCTTT
15,TRBJ2-5,.,TRBV4-2,.,CASSQSSGPQETQYF,TGTGCCAGCAGCCAATCTTCAGGGCCTCAAGAGACCCAGTACTTC
15,TRBJ2-5,TRBD1,TRBV19,.,CASSIGTGLGETQYF,TGTGCCAGTAGTATAGGGACAGGGCTTGGGGAGACCCAGTACTTC
15,TRBJ2-5,.,TRBV4-2,.,CASSQEGGKQETQYF,TGTGCCAGCAGCCAAGAAGGCGGGAAGCAAGAGACCCAGTACTTC
15,TRBJ2-1,TRBD2,TRBV7-3,.,CASSSLAGGPNEQFF,TGTGCCAGCAGCTCACTAGCGGGAGGGCCCAATGAGCAGTTCTTC
12,TRBJ1-5,.,TRBV7-2,.,CASSFQGQPQHF,TGTGCCAGCAGCTTTCAGGGGCAGCCCCAGCATTTT
16,TRBJ2-1,TRBD2,TRBV5-1,.,CASSLVIAGGDNEQFF,TGCGCCAGCAGCTTGGTTATAGCGGGGGGGGACAATGAGCAGTTCTTC
12,TRBJ2-7,.,TRBV5-1,.,CASSPGAGEQYF,TGCGCCAGCAGCCCAGGTGCAGGCGAGCAGTACTTC
14,TRBJ2-5,TRBD1,TRBV5-8,.,CASSPDRGGETQYF,TGTGCCAGCAGCCCCGACAGGGGCGGCGAGACCCAGTACTTC
14,TRBJ1-3,.,TRBV2,.,CASSRLSSGNTIYF,TGTGCCAGCAGTCGATTGAGCTCTGGAAACACCATATATTTT
14,TRBJ1-2,.,TRBV2,.,CASSQQGANYGYTF,TGTGCCAGCAGCCAACAGGGAGCTAACTATGGCTACACCTTC
16,TRBJ2-3,.,TRBV7-2,.,CASSFTGSGSTDTQYF,TGTGCCAGCAGCTTTACGGGATCGGGAAGCACAGATACGCAGTATTTT
14,TRBJ1-1,.,TRBV18,.,CASSRQVPNTEAFF,TGTGCCAGCTCACGACAGGTCCCGAACACTGAAGCTTTCTTT
15,TRBJ2-2,.,TRBV6-5,.,CASSRPRVNTGELFF,TGTGCCAGCAGCCGCCCCCGAGTTAACACCGGGGAGCTGTTTTTT
14,TRBJ2-1,TRBD1,TRBV18,.,CASSLGQGAGEQFF,TGTGCCAGCTCTCTTGGACAGGGGGCGGGTGAGCAGTTCTTC
15,TRBJ1-4,.,TRBV6-1,.,CASSERATVGEKLFF,TGTGCCAGCAGTGAACGAGCGACAGTGGGGGAAAAACTGTTTTTT
16,TRBJ1-1,.,TRBV4-3,.,CASSPGAGDMNTEAFF,TGCGCCAGCAGCCCCGGTGCAGGGGATATGAACACTGAAGCTTTCTTT
12,TRBJ2-3,.,TRBV5-1,.,CASSLELALTYF,TGCGCCAGCAGCTTGGAACTAGCCCTGACATATTTT
15,TRBJ2-6,.,TRBV7-9,once,CASSLDTAGANVLTF,TGTGCCAGCAGCTTAGATACAGCTGGGGCCAACGTCCTGACTTTC
13,TRBJ1-6,TRBD1,TRBV30,.,CAWRGQGARPLHF,TGTGCCTGGAGGGGACAGGGGGCAAGGCCCCTCCACTTT
13,TRBJ2-7,.,TRBV27,.,CASSFSRSYEQYF,TGTGCCAGCAGTTTTTCCCGCTCCTACGAGCAGTACTTC
16,TRBJ2-2,.,TRBV27,.,CASSLDSRSNTGELFF,TGTGCCAGCAGTTTAGATTCCAGGTCGAACACCGGGGAGCTGTTTTTT
15,TRBJ2-7,TRBD2,TRBV19,few,CASSMASGGLYEQYF,TGTGCCAGTAGTATGGCTAGCGGGGGCCTCTACGAGCAGTACTTC
12,TRBJ1-2,.,TRBV19,few,CASSTRVSGYTF,TGTGCCAGCAGTACCAGGGTCAGTGGCTACACCTTC
17,TRBJ1-1,TRBD1,TRBV5-4,.,CASSLGAGTGGGTEAFF,TGTGCCAGCAGCTTGGGGGCCGGGACAGGAGGCGGGACTGAAGCTTTCTTT
17,TRBJ2-1,TRBD2,TRBV5-4,.,CASSPGGLAGARGEQFF,TGTGCCAGCAGCCCGGGGGGCTTAGCGGGAGCGAGAGGTGAGCAGTTCTTC
16,TRBJ2-5,.,TRBV11-2,.,CASSPARGTFGGTQYF,TGTGCCAGCAGCCCTGCCCGAGGGACCTTCGGGGGGACCCAGTACTTC
15,TRBJ2-1,TRBD2,TRBV28,.,CASSLAGGQINEQFF,TGTGCCAGCAGTTTAGCGGGGGGCCAGATCAATGAGCAGTTCTTC
16,TRBJ2-7,TRBD2,TRBV28,.,CASSFGLAGVSYEQYF,TGTGCCAGCAGTTTCGGACTAGCGGGAGTTTCCTACGAGCAGTACTTC
11,TRBJ2-7,.,TRBV11-1,.,CASSQNYEQYF,TGTGCCAGCAGCCAGAACTACGAGCAGTACTTC